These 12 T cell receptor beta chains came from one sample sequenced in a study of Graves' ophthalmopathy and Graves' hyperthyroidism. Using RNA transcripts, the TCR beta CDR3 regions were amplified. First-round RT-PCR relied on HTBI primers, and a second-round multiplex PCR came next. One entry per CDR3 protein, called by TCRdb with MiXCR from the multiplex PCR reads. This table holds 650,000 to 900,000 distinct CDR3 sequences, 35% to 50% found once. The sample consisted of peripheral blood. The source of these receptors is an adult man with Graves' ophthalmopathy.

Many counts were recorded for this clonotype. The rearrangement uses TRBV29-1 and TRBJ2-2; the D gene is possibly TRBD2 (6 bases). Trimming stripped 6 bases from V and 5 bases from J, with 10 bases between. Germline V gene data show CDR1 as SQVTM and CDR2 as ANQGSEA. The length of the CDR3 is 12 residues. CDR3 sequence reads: CSVALATGELFF. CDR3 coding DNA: TGCAGCGTGGCACTAGCTACCGGGGAGCTGTTTTTT.

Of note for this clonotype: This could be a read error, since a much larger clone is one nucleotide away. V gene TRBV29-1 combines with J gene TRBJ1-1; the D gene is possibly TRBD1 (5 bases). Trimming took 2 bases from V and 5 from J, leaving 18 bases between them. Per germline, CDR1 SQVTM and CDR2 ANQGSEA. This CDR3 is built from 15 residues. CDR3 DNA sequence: TGCAGCGTTGAAAGAAGCGTCGGGGGTGGAACTGAAGCTTTCTTT. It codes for CSVERSVGGGTEAFF.

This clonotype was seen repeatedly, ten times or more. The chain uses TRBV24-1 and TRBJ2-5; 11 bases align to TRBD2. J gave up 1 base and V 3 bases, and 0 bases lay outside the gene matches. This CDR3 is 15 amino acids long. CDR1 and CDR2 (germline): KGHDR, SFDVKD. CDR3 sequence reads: CATSDTSGSQETQYF. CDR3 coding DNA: TGTGCCACCAGTGATACTAGCGGGAGCCAAGAGACCCAGTACTTC.

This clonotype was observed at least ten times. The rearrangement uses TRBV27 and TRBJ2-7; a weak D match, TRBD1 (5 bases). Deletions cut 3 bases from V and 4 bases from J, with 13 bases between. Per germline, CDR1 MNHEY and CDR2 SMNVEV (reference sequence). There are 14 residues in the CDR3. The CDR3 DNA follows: TGTGCCAGCAGTTTTGGGGCAGGGTATTACGAGCAGTACTTC. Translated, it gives CASSFGAGYYEQYF.

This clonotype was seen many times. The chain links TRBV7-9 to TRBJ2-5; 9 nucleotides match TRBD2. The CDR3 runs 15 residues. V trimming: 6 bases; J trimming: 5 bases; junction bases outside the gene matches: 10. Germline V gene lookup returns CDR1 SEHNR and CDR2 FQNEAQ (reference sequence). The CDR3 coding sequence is TGTGCCAGCAGTTTTAGCGGGAGTCTTGGCGAGACCCAGTACTTC. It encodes CASSFSGSLGETQYF.

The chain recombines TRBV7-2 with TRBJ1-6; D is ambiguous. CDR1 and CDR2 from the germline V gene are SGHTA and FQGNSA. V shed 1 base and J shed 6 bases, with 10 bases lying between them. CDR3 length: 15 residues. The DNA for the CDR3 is TGTGCCAGCAGCTTAGATGGGAAGGGTAATTCACCCCTCCACTTT. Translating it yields CASSLDGKGNSPLHF.

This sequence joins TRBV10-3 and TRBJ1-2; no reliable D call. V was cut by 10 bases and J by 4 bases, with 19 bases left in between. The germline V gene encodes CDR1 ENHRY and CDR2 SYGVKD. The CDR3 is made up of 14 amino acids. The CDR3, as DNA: TGTGCCAGCAGCCAAGATGCCTCAACCTATGGCTACACCTTC. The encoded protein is CASSQDASTYGYTF.

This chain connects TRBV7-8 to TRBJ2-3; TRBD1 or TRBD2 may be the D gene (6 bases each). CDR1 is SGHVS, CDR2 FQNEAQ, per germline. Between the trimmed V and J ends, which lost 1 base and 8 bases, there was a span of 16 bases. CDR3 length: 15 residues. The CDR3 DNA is TGTGCCAGCAGCTTAGGGACTATAGGAGGGGGTACGCAGTATTTT. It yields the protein CASSLGTIGGGTQYF.

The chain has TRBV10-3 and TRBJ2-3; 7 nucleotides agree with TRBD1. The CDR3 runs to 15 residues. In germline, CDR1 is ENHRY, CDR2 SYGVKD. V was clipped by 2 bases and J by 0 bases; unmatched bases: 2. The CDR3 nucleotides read TGTGCCATCAGTGAGCCGGGACAGAGCACAGATACGCAGTATTTT. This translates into CAISEPGQSTDTQYF.

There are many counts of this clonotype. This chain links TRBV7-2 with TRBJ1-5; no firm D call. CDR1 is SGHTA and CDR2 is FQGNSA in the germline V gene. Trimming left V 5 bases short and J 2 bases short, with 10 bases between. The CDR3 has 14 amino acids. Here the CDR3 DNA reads TGTGCCAGCAGCCCGAGATCGGGCAATCAGCCCCAGCATTTT. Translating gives CASSPRSGNQPQHF.

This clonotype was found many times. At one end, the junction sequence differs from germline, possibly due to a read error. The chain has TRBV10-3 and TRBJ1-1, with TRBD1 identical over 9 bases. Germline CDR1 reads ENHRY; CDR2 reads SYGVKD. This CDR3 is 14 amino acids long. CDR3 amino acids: CASSYGTGFTEAFF. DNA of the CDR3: TGTGCCAGCAGTTACGGGACAGGGTTCACTGAAGCTTTCTTT.

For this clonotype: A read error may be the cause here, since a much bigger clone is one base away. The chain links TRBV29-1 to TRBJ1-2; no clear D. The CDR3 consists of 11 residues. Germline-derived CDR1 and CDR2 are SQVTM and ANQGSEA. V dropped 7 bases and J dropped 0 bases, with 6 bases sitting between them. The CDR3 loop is CSDLPNYGYTF. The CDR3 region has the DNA TGCAGCGATCTCCCTAACTATGGCTACACCTTC.